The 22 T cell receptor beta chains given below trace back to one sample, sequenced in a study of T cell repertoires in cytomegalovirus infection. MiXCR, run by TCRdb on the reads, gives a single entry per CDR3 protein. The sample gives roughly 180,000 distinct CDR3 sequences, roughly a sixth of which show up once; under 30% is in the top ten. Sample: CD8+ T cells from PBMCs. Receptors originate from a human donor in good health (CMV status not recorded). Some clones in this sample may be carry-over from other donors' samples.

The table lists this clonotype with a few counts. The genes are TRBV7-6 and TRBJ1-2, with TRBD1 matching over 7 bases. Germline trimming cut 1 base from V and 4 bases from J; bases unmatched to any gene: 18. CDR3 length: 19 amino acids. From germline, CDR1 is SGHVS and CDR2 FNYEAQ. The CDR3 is CASSLGRGDSRISFYGYTF. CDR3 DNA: TGTGCCAGCAGCTTAGGCCGCGGGGACAGTCGCATTTCTTTCTATGGCTACACCTTC.

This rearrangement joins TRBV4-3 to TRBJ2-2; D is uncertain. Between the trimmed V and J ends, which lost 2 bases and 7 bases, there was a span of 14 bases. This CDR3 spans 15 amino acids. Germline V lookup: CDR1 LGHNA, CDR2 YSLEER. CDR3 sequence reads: CASSQPIAIGGELFF. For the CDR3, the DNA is TGCGCCAGCAGCCAACCCATCGCTATTGGCGGGGAGCTGTTTTTT.

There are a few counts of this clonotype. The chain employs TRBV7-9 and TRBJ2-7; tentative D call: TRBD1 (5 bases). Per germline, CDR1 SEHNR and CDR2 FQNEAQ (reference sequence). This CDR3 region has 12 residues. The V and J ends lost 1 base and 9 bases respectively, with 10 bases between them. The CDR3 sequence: CASSLGAQGQYF. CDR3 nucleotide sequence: TGTGCCAGCAGCTTAGGGGCCCAGGGGCAGTACTTC.

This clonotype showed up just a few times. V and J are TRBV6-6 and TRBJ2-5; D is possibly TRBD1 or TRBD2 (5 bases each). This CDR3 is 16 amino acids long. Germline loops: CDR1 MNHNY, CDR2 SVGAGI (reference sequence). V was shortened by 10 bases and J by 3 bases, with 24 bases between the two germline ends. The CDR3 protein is CATYIFLGTSKETQYF. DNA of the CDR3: TGTGCCACCTACATTTTCCTCGGGACGTCCAAAGAGACCCAGTACTTC.

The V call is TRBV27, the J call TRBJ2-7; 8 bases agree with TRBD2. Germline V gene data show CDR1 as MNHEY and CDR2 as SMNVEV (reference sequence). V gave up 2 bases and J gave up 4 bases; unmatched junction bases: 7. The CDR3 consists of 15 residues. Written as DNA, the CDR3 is TGTGCCAGCAGTTTAGGAGCGGGGGTGGGTTACGAGCAGTACTTC. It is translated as CASSLGAGVGYEQYF.

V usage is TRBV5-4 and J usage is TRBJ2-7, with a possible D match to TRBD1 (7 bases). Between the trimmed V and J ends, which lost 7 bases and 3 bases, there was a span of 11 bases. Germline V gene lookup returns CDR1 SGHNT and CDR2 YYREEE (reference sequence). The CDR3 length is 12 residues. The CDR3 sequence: CASAQGGYEQYF. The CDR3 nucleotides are TGTGCCAGCGCCCAGGGGGGCTACGAGCAGTACTTC.

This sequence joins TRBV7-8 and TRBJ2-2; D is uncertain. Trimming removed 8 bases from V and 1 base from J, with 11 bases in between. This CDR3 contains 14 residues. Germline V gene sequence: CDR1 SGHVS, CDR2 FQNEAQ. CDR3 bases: TGTGCCAGCCCTATCCCTTGGAACACCGGGGAGCTGTTTTTT. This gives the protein CASPIPWNTGELFF. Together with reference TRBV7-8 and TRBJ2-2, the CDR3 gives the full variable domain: GAGVSQSPRYKVAKRGQDVALRCDPISGHVSLFWYQQALGQGPEFLTYFQNEAQLDKSGLPSDRFFAERPEGSVSTLKIQRTQQEDSAVYLCASPIPWNTGELFFGEGSRLTVL.

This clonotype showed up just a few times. This CDR3 reads CASSLEEDSGPDTQYF. The CDR3 DNA follows: TGTGCCAGCAGCTTGGAAGAAGACAGCGGGCCAGATACGCAGTATTTT. The rearrangement joins TRBV5-4 to TRBJ2-3; TRBD2 might be the D (6 bases). This CDR3 is built from 16 residues. CDR1 is SGHNT, CDR2 YYREEE, per germline (reference sequence). Between the trimmed V and J ends, which lost 0 bases and 4 bases, there was a span of 15 bases.

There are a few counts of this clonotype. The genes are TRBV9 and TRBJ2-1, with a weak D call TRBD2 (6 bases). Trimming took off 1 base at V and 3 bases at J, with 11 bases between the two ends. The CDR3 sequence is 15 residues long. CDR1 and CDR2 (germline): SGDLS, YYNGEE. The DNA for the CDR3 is TGTGCCAGCAGCGTAAAGACTAGAGGCTACAATGAGCAGTTCTTC. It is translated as CASSVKTRGYNEQFF.

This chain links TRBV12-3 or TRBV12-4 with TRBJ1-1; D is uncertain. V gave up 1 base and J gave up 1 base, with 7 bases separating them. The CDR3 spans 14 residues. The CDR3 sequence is CASSLGSQNTEAFF. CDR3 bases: TGTGCCAGCAGTTTAGGTTCCCAGAACACTGAAGCTTTCTTT.

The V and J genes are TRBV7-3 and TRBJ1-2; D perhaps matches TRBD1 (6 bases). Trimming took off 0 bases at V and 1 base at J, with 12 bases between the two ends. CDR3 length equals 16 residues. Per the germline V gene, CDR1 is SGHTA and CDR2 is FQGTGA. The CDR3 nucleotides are TGTGCCAGCAGCTTAACGCGGGGGGCCCTTAACTATGGCTACACCTTC. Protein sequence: CASSLTRGALNYGYTF.

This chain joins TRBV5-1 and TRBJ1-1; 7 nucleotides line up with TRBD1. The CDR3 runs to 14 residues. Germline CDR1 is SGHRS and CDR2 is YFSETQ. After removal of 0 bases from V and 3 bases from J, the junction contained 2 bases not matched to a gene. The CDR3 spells CASSLGRGHTEAFF. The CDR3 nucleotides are TGCGCCAGCAGCTTGGGGAGGGGGCACACTGAAGCTTTCTTT.

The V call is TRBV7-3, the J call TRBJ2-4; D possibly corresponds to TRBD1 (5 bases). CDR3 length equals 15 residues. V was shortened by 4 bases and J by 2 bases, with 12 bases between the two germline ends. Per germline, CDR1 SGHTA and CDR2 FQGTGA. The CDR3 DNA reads TGTGCCAGCAGCTCGGGCCAGGGAACCAAAAACATTCAGTACTTC. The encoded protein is CASSSGQGTKNIQYF.

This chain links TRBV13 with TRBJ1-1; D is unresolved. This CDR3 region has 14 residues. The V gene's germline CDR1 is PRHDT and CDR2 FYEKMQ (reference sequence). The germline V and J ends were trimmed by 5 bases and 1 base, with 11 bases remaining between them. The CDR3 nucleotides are TGTGCCAGCAGCCCTCCGACCGAGAACACTGAAGCTTTCTTT. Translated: CASSPPTENTEAFF.

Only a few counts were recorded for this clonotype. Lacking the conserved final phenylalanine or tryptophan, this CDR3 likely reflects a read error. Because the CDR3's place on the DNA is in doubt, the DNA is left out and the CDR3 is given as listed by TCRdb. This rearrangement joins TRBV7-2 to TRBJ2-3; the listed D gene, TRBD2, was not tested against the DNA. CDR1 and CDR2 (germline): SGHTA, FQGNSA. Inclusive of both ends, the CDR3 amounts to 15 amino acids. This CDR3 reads CASSSLAGGRTDTQY.

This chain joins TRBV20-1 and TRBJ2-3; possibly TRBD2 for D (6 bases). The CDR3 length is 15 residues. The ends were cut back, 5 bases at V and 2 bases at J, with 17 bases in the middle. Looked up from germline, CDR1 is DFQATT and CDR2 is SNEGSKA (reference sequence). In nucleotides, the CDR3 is TGCAGTGCTTCGAGGGGACTGCCGTCCACAGATACGCAGTATTTT. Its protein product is CSASRGLPSTDTQYF.

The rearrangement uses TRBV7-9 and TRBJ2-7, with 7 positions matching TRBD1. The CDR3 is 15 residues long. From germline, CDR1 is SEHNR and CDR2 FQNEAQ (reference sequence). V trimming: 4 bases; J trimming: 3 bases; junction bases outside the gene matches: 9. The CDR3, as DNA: TGTGCCAGCAGCTCTTCCATAGACAGGGACTACGAGCAGTACTTC. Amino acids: CASSSSIDRDYEQYF.

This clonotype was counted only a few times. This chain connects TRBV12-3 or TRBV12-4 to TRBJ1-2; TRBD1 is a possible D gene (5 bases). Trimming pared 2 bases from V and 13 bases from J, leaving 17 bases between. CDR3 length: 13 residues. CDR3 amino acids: CASSLKGPLGGTF. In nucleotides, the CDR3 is TGTGCCAGCAGTTTAAAAGGACCTCTGGGGGGCACCTTC.

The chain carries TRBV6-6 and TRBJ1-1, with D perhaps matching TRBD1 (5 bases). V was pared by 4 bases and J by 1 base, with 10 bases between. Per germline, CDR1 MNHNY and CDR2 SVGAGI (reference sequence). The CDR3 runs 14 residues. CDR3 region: CASSSGVSNTEAFF. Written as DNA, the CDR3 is TGTGCCAGCAGTTCGGGGGTTTCGAACACTGAAGCTTTCTTT.

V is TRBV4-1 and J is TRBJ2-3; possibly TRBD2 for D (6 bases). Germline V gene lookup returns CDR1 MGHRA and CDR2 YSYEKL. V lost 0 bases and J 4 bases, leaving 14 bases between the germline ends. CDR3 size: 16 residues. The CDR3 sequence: CASSQDMALAPDTQYF. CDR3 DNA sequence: TGCGCCAGCAGCCAAGATATGGCACTAGCCCCAGATACGCAGTATTTT.

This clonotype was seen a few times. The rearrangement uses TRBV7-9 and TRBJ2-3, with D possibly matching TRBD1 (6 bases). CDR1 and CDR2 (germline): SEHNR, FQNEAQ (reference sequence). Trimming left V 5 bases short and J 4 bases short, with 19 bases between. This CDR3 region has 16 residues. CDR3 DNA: TGTGCCAGCAGCCCCAAAAGGACAGAGGTCCCAGATACGCAGTATTTT. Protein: CASSPKRTEVPDTQYF.

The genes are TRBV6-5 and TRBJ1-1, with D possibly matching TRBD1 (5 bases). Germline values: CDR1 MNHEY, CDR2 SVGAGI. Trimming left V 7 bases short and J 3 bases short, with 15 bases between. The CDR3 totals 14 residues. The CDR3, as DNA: TGTGCCAGCAACTATTACCAGGGTGACACTGAAGCTTTCTTT. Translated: CASNYYQGDTEAFF.